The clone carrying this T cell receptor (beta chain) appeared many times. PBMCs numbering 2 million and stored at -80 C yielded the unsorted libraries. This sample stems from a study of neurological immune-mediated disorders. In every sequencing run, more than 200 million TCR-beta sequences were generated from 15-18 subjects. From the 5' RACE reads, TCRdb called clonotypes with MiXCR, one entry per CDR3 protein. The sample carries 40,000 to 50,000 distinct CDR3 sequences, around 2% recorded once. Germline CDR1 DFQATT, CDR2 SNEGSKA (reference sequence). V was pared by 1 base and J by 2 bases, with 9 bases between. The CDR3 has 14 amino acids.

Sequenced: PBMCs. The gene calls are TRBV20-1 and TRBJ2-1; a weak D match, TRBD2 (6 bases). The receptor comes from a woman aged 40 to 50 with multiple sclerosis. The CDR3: CSARGRGAYNEQFF. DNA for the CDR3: TGCAGTGCTAGAGGGCGGGGAGCCTACAATGAGCAGTTCTTC.